This entry features one T cell receptor (beta chain) sequence. This sample was included in a study of blood T cell repertoires in COVID-19. Study at large: Researchers got acute and convalescent COVID-19 samples from the United States, Italy and Spain. T cells, B-cell-depleted T cells, or PBMCs provided the cDNA or gDNA that served as material.

Germline V gives CDR1 MNHEY, CDR2 SVGEGT. J was trimmed by 3 bases and V by 0 bases; bases with no gene match: 9. The CDR3 covers 19 residues. Study processing details: Counts of nucleated cells, estimated from reference gene primer amplification, were obtained. Here immunoSEQ multiplex PCR was the method, and the copy in TCRdb shows in-frame clones only, minus some. For V, J and clone size, that table is used; D and trimming come from the DNA. This sample has about 280,000 clones, with approximately 83% found just once. This TCR was recovered from a human donor in a cohort sampled during active COVID-19. This chain connects TRBV6-2 or TRBV6-3 to TRBJ2-7; 15 bases line up with TRBD2. Sample: peripheral blood. This CDR3 is CASSYSNVRGLAGGYEQYF. The CDR3 DNA sequence: TGTGCCAGCAGTTACTCGAATGTCAGGGGACTAGCGGGGGGCTACGAGCAGTACTTC.